Each of the 32 T cell receptor beta chains below was sequenced from the same sample in a study of blood T cell repertoires in COVID-19. Assay: immunoSEQ multiplex PCR; the TCRdb copy retains only in-frame clones and omits some. The sample includes about 160,000 clones, 60% to 85% seen only once; the top ten take 2.5% to 3%. The sample comprised peripheral blood. Receptor source: a man in his 70s with acute or convalescent COVID-19.

This clone has only a few counts. The chain employs TRBV24-1 and TRBJ1-1; tentative D call: TRBD1 (6 bases). Germline CDR1 KGHDR, CDR2 SFDVKD. The V end was cut by 4 bases, the J end by 1 base, with 9 bases between. The CDR3 consists of 14 residues. The CDR3, as DNA: TGTGCCACCAGTGAGTCGACAGGGAACACTGAAGCTTTCTTT. Translation: CATSESTGNTEAFF.

The CDR3 DNA is TGTGCCAGCAGTCGCTCTAGCGGGGACACCGGGGAGCTGTTTTTT. Translation: CASSRSSGDTGELFF. This chain joins TRBV6-6 and TRBJ2-2; 9 nucleotides agree with TRBD2. The CDR3 consists of 15 residues. Germline values: CDR1 MNHNY, CDR2 SVGAGI (reference sequence). V trimming: 5 bases; J trimming: 3 bases; junction bases outside the gene matches: 4.

The rearrangement joins TRBV6-5 to TRBJ2-7; 8 positions agree with TRBD1. V shed 6 bases and J 1 base; nucleotides not matched to a gene: 5. Germline lookup yields CDR1 MNHEY and CDR2 SVGAGI. The CDR3 runs to 14 residues. The DNA of the CDR3 is TGTGCCAGCAGGGAGGGACAGGCGTCCTACGAGCAGTACTTC. Translating gives CASREGQASYEQYF.

The chain uses TRBV4-1 and TRBJ2-1, with a possible D match to TRBD2 (6 bases). The germline V and J ends were trimmed by 4 bases and 1 base, with 11 bases remaining between them. CDR3 length: 15 residues. Germline V gene lookup returns CDR1 MGHRA and CDR2 YSYEKL. For the CDR3, the DNA is TGCGCCAGCAGCCTGGATAGCGGTTCCTACAATGAGCAGTTCTTC. Protein product: CASSLDSGSYNEQFF.

The chain couples TRBV7-8 to TRBJ1-2; 10 nucleotides align to TRBD1. From germline, CDR1 is SGHVS and CDR2 FQNEAQ. V lost 5 bases, J lost 5 bases, and 5 bases stayed unmatched. The CDR3 spans 14 residues. The CDR3 DNA reads as TGTGCCAGCAGCCGAGGACAGGGGGGGTATGGCTACACCTTC. It is translated as CASSRGQGGYGYTF.

The V and J genes are TRBV18 and TRBJ2-2, with a possible D match to TRBD1 (6 bases). The length of the CDR3 is 15 residues. CDR1 and CDR2 (germline): KGHSH, LQKENI. V was clipped by 6 bases and J by 2 bases, with 13 bases between them. The CDR3 nucleotides read TGTGCCAGCTCGCGAAACAGGGATAACACCGGGGAGCTGTTTTTT. Translating gives CASSRNRDNTGELFF.

V and J are TRBV6-1 and TRBJ1-2; TRBD1 matches 7 bases. The germline gives CDR1 MNHNS, CDR2 SASEGT. The V and J ends lost 1 base and 4 bases, in that order; junction bases with no gene match: 6. The CDR3 length is 15 residues. The CDR3 nucleotides are TGTGCCAGCAGTGAAGGGGGACAGCGGATCTATGGCTACACCTTC. Its translation is CASSEGGQRIYGYTF.

This clone was observed many times. V is TRBV19 and J is TRBJ2-5; D is undetermined. CDR3 length: 14 residues. The V end was cut by 3 bases, the J end by 5 bases, with 13 bases between. The germline gives CDR1 LNHDA, CDR2 SQIVND (reference sequence). The CDR3 spells CASSIISSLETQYF. CDR3 sequence (DNA): TGTGCCAGTAGTATTATTAGCTCTCTGGAGACCCAGTACTTC.

This clone was seen only a few times. The chain recombines TRBV2 with TRBJ2-1; 9 bases align to TRBD2. Germline CDR1 SNHLY, CDR2 FYNNEI. This CDR3 is built from 15 residues. J was trimmed by 3 bases and V by 4 bases; bases with no gene match: 4. CDR3 protein: CASSAGTSLYNEQFF. As DNA, the CDR3 is TGTGCCAGCAGTGCCGGGACTAGCCTCTACAATGAGCAGTTCTTC.

V usage is TRBV28 and J usage is TRBJ1-1; TRBD1 might be the D (6 bases). The V end lost 9 bases, the J end lost 0 bases, and 11 bases lay between the germline ends. This CDR3 has 13 residues. Germline V gene lookup returns CDR1 MDHEN and CDR2 SYDVKM. CDR3: CASLTGMNTEAFF. In DNA, the CDR3 is TGTGCCAGTCTTACAGGGATGAACACTGAAGCTTTCTTT.

The chain combines TRBV5-1 with TRBJ1-4, with 10 bases matching TRBD1. Trimming cost V 2 bases and J 10 bases; bases outside gene matches: 8. The CDR3 is 15 residues long. The germline gives CDR1 SGHRS, CDR2 YFSETQ. CDR3 sequence (DNA): TGCGCCAGCAGCTTTGGTGACAGGGGGCTCGGAAAACTGTTTTTT. It encodes CASSFGDRGLGKLFF.

The chain uses TRBV7-6 and TRBJ1-3, with D possibly TRBD1 on 5 matching bases. V dropped 1 base and J dropped 2 bases, with 9 bases sitting between them. CDR3 length equals 15 residues. Germline V CDR1 and CDR2: SGHVS, FNYEAQ. CDR3 sequence (DNA): TGTGCCAGCAGCTTAGTGGCAGGGACTGGAAACACCATATATTTT. The encoded protein is CASSLVAGTGNTIYF. Full variable domain (missing parts from reference TRBV7-6 and TRBJ1-3): GAGVSQSPRYKVTKRGQDVALRCDPISGHVSLYWYRQALGQGPEFLTYFNYEAQQDKSGLPNDRFSAERPEGSISTLTIQRTEQRDSAMYRCASSLVAGTGNTIYFGEGSWLTVV.

The gene calls are TRBV3-1 (or the pseudogene TRBV3-2) and TRBJ1-2; D gene unclear. CDR1 is LGHDT, CDR2 YNNKEL, per germline (reference sequence). This CDR3 contains 12 residues. Trimming took 0 bases from V and 5 from J, leaving 4 bases between them. The CDR3 is CASSQDSYGYTF. CDR3 DNA sequence: TGTGCCAGCAGCCAAGATTCGTATGGCTACACCTTC.

V usage is TRBV5-7 and J usage is TRBJ1-1; D possibly corresponds to TRBD1 (5 bases). TRBV5-7 is flagged as an ORF with uncertain function. Trimming took 4 bases from V and 5 from J, leaving 18 bases between them. CDR3 length: 15 residues. CDR3 residues: CASSGGGAWGTEAFF. CDR3 coding DNA: TGTGCCAGCAGCGGGGGAGGTGCCTGGGGGACTGAAGCTTTCTTT.

This chain joins TRBV7-2 and TRBJ2-7; 8 bases map to TRBD1. Per germline, CDR1 SGHTA and CDR2 FQGNSA. CDR3 length: 17 amino acids. Trimming took 0 bases from V and 2 from J; bases not matched to a gene: 9. CDR3 nucleotides: TGTGCCAGCAGCTTAGCGTCAGACAGGGGACAACCCTACGAGCAGTACTTC. Residues: CASSLASDRGQPYEQYF.

The chain is built from TRBV6-2 or TRBV6-3 and TRBJ2-7; 13 bases match TRBD2. Germline values: CDR1 MNHEY, CDR2 SVGEGT. The junction had 2 bases not matched to a gene; V was cut back by 4 bases and J by 5 bases. The CDR3 extends over 14 amino acids. The CDR3: CASSSLAGGHEQYF. Here the CDR3 DNA reads TGTGCCAGCAGTTCACTAGCGGGAGGGCACGAGCAGTACTTC.

To note about this clone: This CDR3 is also generated by other DNA sequences in the sample. The rearrangement joins TRBV14 to TRBJ1-2; TRBD1 matches 8 bases. Trimming at V came to 4 bases and at J to 8 bases, leaving 3 bases not matched to a gene. This CDR3 is built from 12 residues. CDR1 is SGHDN and CDR2 is FVKESK in the germline V gene. This chain's CDR3 is CASSPDRGGYTF. In DNA, the CDR3 is TGTGCCAGCAGCCCAGACAGGGGCGGCTACACCTTC.

V usage is TRBV28 and J usage is TRBJ1-6, with D perhaps matching TRBD1 (5 bases). The CDR3 is 17 amino acids. V lost 8 bases and J lost 6, with 23 bases in between. Germline V gene data show CDR1 as MDHEN and CDR2 as SYDVKM. This CDR3 reads CASLTAAQAGGNSPLHF. Here the CDR3 DNA reads TGTGCCAGCTTAACCGCGGCACAGGCGGGGGGTAATTCACCCCTCCACTTT.

This clone was recorded a few times. The chain recombines TRBV5-1 with TRBJ2-5, with 8 bases aligning to TRBD2. The germline V gene encodes CDR1 SGHRS and CDR2 YFSETQ. V gave up 6 bases and J gave up 5 bases; unmatched junction bases: 15. This CDR3 comprises 16 residues. The CDR3 nucleotides read TGCGCCAGCACCATCACTAGTAGCGGGGAGGGGGAGACCCAGTACTTC. Its translation is CASTITSSGEGETQYF.

This clone was found a few times. The V call is TRBV11-3, the J call TRBJ2-2; 10 positions agree with TRBD1. The germline gives CDR1 SGHNT, CDR2 YENEEA. The CDR3 is 15 amino acids. The ends lost 5 bases at V and 4 bases at J; junction bases unmatched: 4. The CDR3 coding sequence is TGTGCCAGCAGCCCCCGGGACAGGGGCACCGGGGAGCTGTTTTTT. Protein: CASSPRDRGTGELFF.

This chain joins TRBV5-1 and TRBJ1-1, with 7 bases lining up with TRBD1. Unmatched junction bases numbered 4, after V lost 4 bases and J lost 4 bases. This CDR3 has 13 amino acids. The germline V gene encodes CDR1 SGHRS and CDR2 YFSETQ. The CDR3 DNA sequence: TGCGCCAGCAGCCGGGGACAGACCACTGAAGCTTTCTTT. Its translation: CASSRGQTTEAFF.

This clone was observed a few times. The rearrangement joins TRBV15 to TRBJ2-7; a weak D match, TRBD2 (8 bases). From germline, CDR1 is LNHNV and CDR2 YYDKDF (reference sequence). The CDR3 has 18 amino acids. Trimming left V 4 bases short and J 3 bases short, with 25 bases between. CDR3 region: CATSTGGMIAGMYYEQYF. CDR3 DNA: TGTGCCACCAGCACAGGGGGAATGATAGCGGGAATGTACTACGAGCAGTACTTC.

This rearrangement joins TRBV28 to TRBJ1-4; 9 nucleotides line up with TRBD1. Looked up from germline, CDR1 is MDHEN and CDR2 is SYDVKM. J lost 9 bases, V lost 6 bases, and 8 bases had no gene match. This CDR3 region has 14 residues. The CDR3 protein is CASSLPGQGKKLFF. The CDR3 region has the DNA TGTGCCAGCAGCCTTCCCGGACAGGGGAAAAAACTGTTTTTT.

This chain links TRBV7-2 with TRBJ2-2, with TRBD1 as a possible D gene (5 bases). Trimming removed 2 bases at V and 3 bases at J, with 10 bases between. Per germline, CDR1 SGHTA and CDR2 FQGNSA. This CDR3 has 15 residues. In DNA form, the CDR3 reads TGTGCCAGCAGCTTAAGGGAAGGGGACACCGGGGAGCTGTTTTTT. Amino acid sequence: CASSLREGDTGELFF.

The chain uses TRBV3-1 (or the pseudogene TRBV3-2) and TRBJ2-1; 15 bases agree with TRBD2. This CDR3 has 18 amino acids. J was trimmed by 2 bases and V by 1 base; bases with no gene match: 3. Germline lookup yields CDR1 LGHDT and CDR2 YNNKEL (reference sequence). CDR3 coding DNA: TGTGCCAGCAGCCAAGGGACTAGCGGGGGGGACGCCTACAATGAGCAGTTCTTC. Translated, it gives CASSQGTSGGDAYNEQFF.

The V call is TRBV9, the J call TRBJ1-5; D gene ambiguous. Germline V CDR1 and CDR2: SGDLS, YYNGEE. The CDR3 contains 13 residues. The V gene lost 2 bases and the J gene lost 4 bases, with 7 bases spanning the gap. The CDR3 region has the DNA TGTGCCAGCAGCGTCACGGGGAATCAGCCCCAGCATTTT. It encodes CASSVTGNQPQHF.

This clone was detected only once. The chain is built from TRBV5-4 and TRBJ1-2; weak D call: TRBD1 (5 bases). The CDR3 runs to 14 residues. With 1 base removed from V and 3 bases from J, the gap between germline ends came to 10 bases. Per the germline V gene, CDR1 is SGHNT and CDR2 is YYREEE (reference sequence). CDR3 sequence: CASSLRGVDYGYTF. CDR3 bases: TGTGCCAGCAGCTTGCGGGGGGTTGACTATGGCTACACCTTC.

This clone was picked up a small number of times. The chain has TRBV11-2 and TRBJ2-3; 8 nucleotides agree with TRBD2. CDR3 size: 14 residues. CDR1 is SGHAT and CDR2 is FQNNGV in the germline V gene. V gave up 6 bases and J gave up 0 bases; unmatched junction bases: 2. The CDR3 loop is CASRAGVSTDTQYF. In DNA form, the CDR3 reads TGTGCCAGCAGAGCGGGGGTTAGCACAGATACGCAGTATTTT.

The CDR3, as DNA: TGTGCCAGCAGCTTAGACACAGGGGAGACCCAGTACTTC. It encodes CASSLDTGETQYF. The genes are TRBV7-2 and TRBJ2-5, with D perhaps TRBD1 (6 bases). This CDR3 is built from 13 residues. Germline V lookup: CDR1 SGHTA, CDR2 FQGNSA. V dropped 1 base and J dropped 5 bases, with 8 bases sitting between them.

This sequence joins TRBV19 and TRBJ2-5, with 12 bases aligning to TRBD2. The CDR3 runs to 15 residues. V shed 5 bases, J shed 4 bases, and the junction held 5 bases outside the gene matches. Germline CDR1 is LNHDA and CDR2 is SQIVND (reference sequence). Here the CDR3 DNA reads TGTGCCAGTAGTCCACCGGGACTAGCGGGAGAGACCCAGTACTTC. It yields the protein CASSPPGLAGETQYF.

The chain has TRBV7-7 and TRBJ2-5; 8 nucleotides match TRBD2. V lost 5 bases and J lost 2; bases outside the gene matches: 7. Germline CDR1 is SSHAT and CDR2 is FNYEAQ (reference sequence). CDR3 size: 15 residues. CDR3 residues: CASSQTGTSQETQYF. The CDR3 DNA sequence: TGTGCCAGCAGCCAAACCGGGACTAGTCAAGAGACCCAGTACTTC.

The chain couples TRBV5-1 to TRBJ2-5; D gene unclear. Germline V gene sequence: CDR1 SGHRS, CDR2 YFSETQ. Trimming removed 4 bases from V and 0 bases from J, with 10 bases in between. CDR3 length: 14 residues. CDR3: CASSPLSYQETQYF. CDR3 nucleotide sequence: TGCGCCAGCAGCCCCCTATCGTACCAAGAGACCCAGTACTTC.